This TCR beta chain was recorded in a study of OX40 agonist ivuxolimab in advanced cancers. Germline CDR1 is SGHVS and CDR2 is FNYEAQ. The CDR3 totals 14 residues. V was cut by 5 bases and J by 6 bases, with 14 bases left in between. This table comes from immunoSEQ multiplex PCR, and its TCRdb copy is limited to in-frame clones, with some not included. The sample includes tens of thousands of clones, around 83% of them seen just once. This clonotype was obtained from an adult with an advanced solid tumor such as melanoma, head and neck, liver or kidney cancer. The V gene is TRBV7-6, the J gene TRBJ2-1; D unresolved. The specimen was CD4+ or CD8+ T cells sorted from blood, collected in a trial of the OX40 agonist ivuxolimab. CDR3 in amino acids: CASSPQQGFNEQFF. CDR3 in DNA: TGTGCCAGCAGCCCGCAGCAAGGTTTCAATGAGCAGTTCTTC.